The clone carrying this TCR beta chain has more than one count but fewer than ten. Per germline, CDR1 DFQATT and CDR2 SNEGSKA (reference sequence). CDR3 size: 14 residues. Trimming took off 0 bases at V and 4 bases at J, with 12 bases between the two ends. These data are taken from a study of T cells after yellow fever vaccination. On the study more broadly: In the case of low-cell-number fractions, SMART-Seq v4 Ultra Low Input was used for preparation.

The study made its TCR cDNA through 5'RACE template switching. That step introduced a universal primer site along with UMIs. TCRdb re-called the 5' RACE reads with MiXCR, one entry per CDR3 protein. This sample yields approximately 550,000 distinct CDR3 sequences, of which roughly 14% are seen a single time; over 12% belongs to the top ten. The sequenced sample was PBMCs, obtained on the day of the yellow fever booster vaccination. This chain joins TRBV20-1 and TRBJ2-5; a possible D gene is TRBD2 (6 bases). This TCR was sampled from a man aged 25-40 years who received the YFV17D yellow fever vaccine. The CDR3 spells CSARDLALLETQYF. CDR3 nucleotide sequence: TGCAGTGCTAGAGATCTAGCGCTATTAGAGACCCAGTACTTC.